The 24 T cell receptor beta chains listed next were all sequenced from one sample in a study of T-cell reconstitution after alpha-beta-depleted transplantation in children. Preparing the TCRbeta library involved the use of unique molecular identifiers. TCRdb reprocessed the PCR reads via MiXCR and lists one record per CDR3 protein. The sample lists about 980,000 distinct CDR3 sequences; roughly 29% were seen once. The material was PBMCs, mostly from graft donor cells, obtained 360 days after TCRalphabeta/CD19-depleted stem cell transplant. The receptors shown here come from a boy under three years old who had a stem cell transplant for SCID, so the T cells may come from the graft donor.

The chain employs TRBV2 and TRBJ2-3; tentative D call: TRBD2 (5 bases). There are 17 residues in the CDR3. Trimming shortened V by 4 bases and J by 2 bases, and 19 bases separated the two germline ends. Germline CDR1 is SNHLY and CDR2 is FYNNEI. CDR3 residues: CASSGHSGSGNTDTQYF. The CDR3 nucleotides are TGTGCCAGCAGTGGCCACAGTGGTTCGGGGAACACAGATACGCAGTATTTT. Looking up the rest from reference TRBV2 and TRBJ2-3 gives the full variable domain: EPEVTQTPSHQVTQMGQEVILRCVPISNHLYFYWYRQILGQKVEFLVSFYNNEISEKSEIFDDQFSVERPDGSNFTLKIRSTKLEDSAMYFCASSGHSGSGNTDTQYFGPGTRLTVL.

The sample holds a few counts of this clonotype. V and J are TRBV18 and TRBJ2-7; D is perhaps TRBD1 (5 bases). This CDR3 has 13 residues. Germline V CDR1 and CDR2: KGHSH, LQKENI. Between the trimmed V and J ends, which lost 3 bases and 6 bases, there was a span of 12 bases. The CDR3 loop is CASSPKGFREQYF. The CDR3 bases are TGTGCCAGCTCACCGAAGGGGTTCCGCGAGCAGTACTTC.

In this sample, this clonotype turned up many times. A junction boundary mismatches the germline segment, possibly from a read error. The chain joins TRBV5-1 to TRBJ1-1; maybe TRBD1 (6 bases). Germline CDR1 is SGHRS and CDR2 is YFSETQ. CDR3 length equals 14 residues. As DNA, the CDR3 is TGTGCCAGCAGCCCAACAGGGCTGAACACTGAAGCTTTCTTT. Its translation: CASSPTGLNTEAFF.

This clonotype was seen only a few times. The chain has TRBV6-6 and TRBJ1-2; 9 bases match TRBD1. Germline lookup yields CDR1 MNHNY and CDR2 SVGAGI (reference sequence). CDR3 length: 13 residues. Germline trimming cut 5 bases from V and 10 bases from J; bases unmatched to any gene: 8. The CDR3 spells CASSPGTGIAYTF. DNA for the CDR3: TGTGCCAGCAGTCCAGGGACAGGGATTGCCTACACCTTC.

The chain has TRBV25-1 and TRBJ2-5; 11 bases match TRBD2. This CDR3 has 17 amino acids. Germline V gene data show CDR1 as MGHDK and CDR2 as SYGVNS. V dropped 2 bases and J dropped 7; count of bases not matched to a gene: 12. The CDR3 sequence: CASSEAQLAGVPGTQYF. The CDR3, as DNA: TGTGCCAGCAGTGAAGCCCAACTAGCGGGGGTGCCAGGGACCCAGTACTTC.

This clonotype was recorded once. This chain uses TRBV7-9 with TRBJ2-7; D gene unclear. The germline CDR1 and CDR2 sequences are SEHNR and FQNEAQ (reference sequence). The CDR3 loop spans 12 amino acids. The V gene lost 4 bases and the J gene lost 2 bases, with 6 bases spanning the gap. This CDR3 reads CASSWMAYEQYF. CDR3 nucleotide sequence: TGTGCCAGCAGCTGGATGGCCTACGAGCAGTACTTC.

This clonotype turned up a few times. This sequence joins TRBV5-6 and TRBJ2-7; 10 positions match TRBD1. The V segment lost 5 bases and the J segment 2 bases; nucleotides outside the gene matches: 7. The CDR3 spans 15 residues. The germline V gene has CDR1 SGHDT and CDR2 YYEEEE. CDR3 DNA sequence: TGTGCCAGCAGGGAAATCGGGACAGGGGCCTACGAGCAGTACTTC. Translated, it gives CASREIGTGAYEQYF. The full variable domain, its missing parts supplied by reference TRBV5-6 and TRBJ2-7, is DAGVTQSPTHLIKTRGQQVTLRCSPKSGHDTVSWYQQALGQGPQFIFQYYEEEERQRGNFPDRFSGHQFPNYSSELNVNALLLGDSALYLCASREIGTGAYEQYFGPGTRLTVT.

The V gene is TRBV14, the J gene TRBJ1-2; the D is unclear. The CDR3 loop spans 14 amino acids. CDR1 SGHDN and CDR2 FVKESK come from the germline V gene. V lost 1 base and J lost 8, with 14 bases in between. Here the CDR3 reads CASSQVSGVEGYTF. The CDR3 bases are TGTGCCAGCAGCCAAGTATCCGGGGTGGAAGGCTACACCTTC.

The chain recombines TRBV7-8 with TRBJ2-1; 10 bases line up with TRBD1. The CDR3 consists of 15 residues. Germline CDR1 and CDR2: SGHVS and FQNEAQ. The V gene end was trimmed by 5 bases and the J gene end by 8 bases; junction bases not matched to a gene: 9. The CDR3 DNA follows: TGTGCCAGCAGCCGTCTAACCGGGACAGGGGATGAGCAGTTCTTC. Protein product: CASSRLTGTGDEQFF.

This clonotype was detected only a few times. This chain uses TRBV5-1 with TRBJ2-1, with D possibly TRBD2 on 6 matching bases. Germline CDR1 is SGHRS and CDR2 is YFSETQ. The CDR3 is 16 amino acids. Trimming removed 3 bases from V and 4 bases from J, with 17 bases in between. The CDR3 reads CASSYLPGALYNEQFF. CDR3 bases: TGCGCCAGCAGCTATCTCCCGGGAGCCTTATACAATGAGCAGTTCTTC.

The table lists this clonotype with a few counts. J is TRBJ2-7 and V is TRBV4-1; maybe TRBD2 (5 bases). CDR1 is MGHRA, CDR2 YSYEKL, per germline. The CDR3 spans 15 residues. V was shortened by 0 bases and J by 3 bases, with 12 bases between the two germline ends. The CDR3 protein is CASSQDHPGGYEQYF. DNA for the CDR3: TGCGCCAGCAGCCAAGATCATCCAGGAGGCTACGAGCAGTACTTC.

In its sample, this clonotype was seen a few times. This chain connects TRBV6-5 to TRBJ1-2, with TRBD1 as a possible D gene (6 bases). The germline CDR1 and CDR2 sequences are MNHEY and SVGAGI. CDR3 length: 13 amino acids. Trimming pared 6 bases from V and 8 bases from J, leaving 16 bases between. The CDR3 nucleotides are TGTGCCAGCAGGACCGAACAGGGCGGGGGCTACACCTTC. Its protein product is CASRTEQGGGYTF.

This clonotype was seen a few times. The chain links TRBV5-6 to TRBJ2-3; 7 nucleotides agree with TRBD1. Germline-derived CDR1 and CDR2 are SGHDT and YYEEEE. The V and J ends lost 4 bases and 0 bases, in that order; junction bases with no gene match: 5. CDR3 size: 15 residues. CDR3 bases: TGTGCCAGCAGCAAGGGGACAGTCAGCACAGATACGCAGTATTTT. This codes for CASSKGTVSTDTQYF.

This clonotype came up a few times. The rearrangement links TRBV7-8 to TRBJ2-5; D unresolved. V gave up 5 bases and J gave up 5 bases, with 18 bases separating them. The CDR3 is made up of 15 amino acids. Germline V gives CDR1 SGHVS, CDR2 FQNEAQ. For the CDR3, the DNA is TGTGCCAGCAGCCTAGACGGCGCGACTTGGGAGACCCAGTACTTC. Protein: CASSLDGATWETQYF.

The chain recombines TRBV6-2 or TRBV6-3 with TRBJ1-1; 10 nucleotides line up with TRBD1. Germline V gene data show CDR1 as MNHEY and CDR2 as SVGEGT. The CDR3 has 16 amino acids. With V trimmed by 2 bases and J by 0 bases, 3 bases remained unmatched. The CDR3 sequence: CASSYRTGGMNTEAFF. The DNA for the CDR3 is TGTGCCAGCAGTTACCGGACAGGGGGGATGAACACTGAAGCTTTCTTT.

This clonotype has a count of ten or more. The chain combines TRBV12-3 or TRBV12-4 with TRBJ2-1, with TRBD2 matching 10 bases. The CDR3 consists of 15 residues. V shed 6 bases, J shed 4 bases, and the junction held 6 bases outside the gene matches. CDR3 loop: CASSPSSGGYNEQFF. As DNA, the CDR3 is TGTGCCAGCAGCCCCTCTAGCGGGGGTTACAATGAGCAGTTCTTC.

The V call is TRBV20-1, the J call TRBJ2-3; no clear D. The CDR3 is made up of 13 amino acids. V was trimmed by 2 bases and J by 2 bases, leaving 8 bases between them. The germline gives CDR1 DFQATT, CDR2 SNEGSKA (reference sequence). The CDR3 bases are TGCAGTGCTAGACCCCCAGACACAGATACGCAGTATTTT. Amino acid sequence: CSARPPDTDTQYF.

The CDR3 is CASSYGVSYGYTF. CDR3 bases: TGTGCCAGCAGTTACGGGGTTTCCTATGGCTACACCTTC. The chain joins TRBV6-5 to TRBJ1-2; D gene unclear. Germline V gene data show CDR1 as MNHEY and CDR2 as SVGAGI. The CDR3 is 13 amino acids. Trimming took off 2 bases at V and 4 bases at J, with 8 bases between the two ends.

The rearrangement links TRBV7-2 to TRBJ2-1, with 7 nucleotides matching TRBD1. Trimming cost V 5 bases and J 5 bases; bases outside gene matches: 12. Germline CDR1 reads SGHTA; CDR2 reads FQGNSA. The CDR3 has 16 amino acids. This chain's CDR3 is CASSRMPRQGNNEQFF. The CDR3 DNA is TGTGCCAGCAGCCGAATGCCGCGACAGGGTAACAATGAGCAGTTCTTC. Complete variable domain (other parts from reference TRBV7-2 and TRBJ2-1): GAGVSQSPSNKVTEKGKDVELRCDPISGHTALYWYRQSLGQGLEFLIYFQGNSAPDKSGLPSDRFSAERTGGSVSTLTIQRTQQEDSAVYLCASSRMPRQGNNEQFFGPGTRLTVL.

V gene TRBV27 combines with J gene TRBJ2-7, with 9 bases lining up with TRBD1. Germline-derived CDR1 and CDR2 are MNHEY and SMNVEV (reference sequence). The CDR3 spans 15 residues. The ends lost 4 bases at V and 0 bases at J; junction bases unmatched: 4. DNA for the CDR3: TGTGCCAGCAGTTGGGGACAGGGAGGCTCCTACGAGCAGTACTTC. Its translation: CASSWGQGGSYEQYF.

The gene calls are TRBV2 and TRBJ2-1, with D possibly matching TRBD2 (6 bases). V dropped 2 bases and J dropped 0 bases, with 8 bases sitting between them. The CDR3 extends over 15 amino acids. CDR1 is SNHLY, CDR2 FYNNEI, per germline. This CDR3 is CASSELAVSYNEQFF. DNA for the CDR3: TGTGCCAGCAGTGAATTAGCGGTCTCCTACAATGAGCAGTTCTTC.

The rearrangement uses TRBV7-9 and TRBJ2-1; TRBD1 might be the D (6 bases). CDR1 is SEHNR, CDR2 FQNEAQ, per germline (reference sequence). V shed 1 base and J shed 9 bases, with 10 bases lying between them. CDR3 length: 13 residues. In DNA, the CDR3 is TGTGCCAGCAGCTTAGGCCAGGGGAGTGAGCAGTTCTTC. It specifies CASSLGQGSEQFF.

Points on this clonotype: Sequence at one end of the junction differs from germline and may be a read error. CDR3 bases: TGTGCCAGCAGTGAGGTCCATTACGAGGAGTACTTC. Translating it yields CASSEVHYEEYF. This chain uses TRBV2 with TRBJ2-7; D gene unclear. Germline lookup yields CDR1 SNHLY and CDR2 FYNNEI. The CDR3 is made up of 12 amino acids.

The chain has TRBV10-3 and TRBJ2-5; D gene uncertain. Trimming left V 2 bases short and J 5 bases short, with 12 bases between. From germline, CDR1 is ENHRY and CDR2 SYGVKD. The CDR3 spans 14 residues. DNA of the CDR3: TGTGCCATCAGTGAGCTGCGAGGATCCGAGACCCAGTACTTC. Translation gives CAISELRGSETQYF.